These 7 T cell receptor beta chains were sequenced from one sample in a study of T cells in Graves' hyperthyroidism and ophthalmopathy. What was amplified from RNA transcripts were TCR beta CDR3 regions. In the first-round RT-PCR of the TCR CDR3, the HTBI primer set was used. TCRdb itself ran the multiplex PCR reads through MiXCR, one entry per CDR3 protein. The sample lists roughly 400,000 distinct CDR3 sequences, about 14% occurring once. The source material was blood. Receptors originate from a man aged 50-60 years with Graves' ophthalmopathy.

This clonotype was observed a few times. V usage is TRBV20-1 and J usage is TRBJ2-5; D gene unclear. Germline-derived CDR1 and CDR2 are DFQATT and SNEGSKA (reference sequence). CDR3 length: 13 amino acids. Trimming left V 1 base short and J 3 bases short, with 9 bases between. As DNA, the CDR3 is TGCAGTGCTAGAGCGGCCGGTGAAGAGACCCAGTACTTC. Amino acid sequence: CSARAAGEETQYF.

This clonotype was observed at least ten times. The rearrangement joins TRBV2 to TRBJ2-1; 12 bases map to TRBD2. Germline V CDR1 and CDR2: SNHLY, FYNNEI. V gave up 3 bases and J gave up 8 bases; unmatched junction bases: 5. The CDR3 covers 15 residues. CDR3 protein: CASSELAGGPDEQFF. CDR3 nucleotide sequence: TGTGCCAGCAGTGAGCTAGCGGGAGGGCCGGATGAGCAGTTCTTC.

This clonotype was counted many times. The chain carries TRBV20-1 and TRBJ1-2; no firm D call. Per germline, CDR1 DFQATT and CDR2 SNEGSKA (reference sequence). The CDR3 is 14 residues long. The CDR3 loop is CRGSGGDNNYGYTF. CDR3 sequence (DNA): TGCAGGGGGTCCGGAGGAGACAATAACTATGGCTACACCTTC.

This rearrangement joins TRBV27 to TRBJ2-2; 7 bases align to TRBD2. Trimming took 5 bases from V and 2 from J; bases not matched to a gene: 5. Per germline, CDR1 MNHEY and CDR2 SMNVEV (reference sequence). The CDR3 is 15 amino acids. The CDR3 coding sequence is TGTGCCAGCAGTAGACTAGCTATAAACACCGGGGAGCTGTTTTTT. As protein: CASSRLAINTGELFF.

The chain carries TRBV24-1 and TRBJ2-6; either TRBD1 or TRBD2 may supply D (5 bases each). The CDR3 has 17 amino acids. CDR1 and CDR2 from the germline V gene are KGHDR and SFDVKD. V was trimmed by 5 bases and J by 0 bases, leaving 13 bases between them. The CDR3, as DNA: TGTGCCACCAGTGGCCGAGAGGGGAGCTCTGGGGCCAACGTCCTGACTTTC. It yields the protein CATSGREGSSGANVLTF.

The chain links TRBV10-3 to TRBJ2-3, with D perhaps given as TRBD1 or TRBD2 (5 bases each). Germline assignment: CDR1 ENHRY and CDR2 SYGVKD. V shed 11 bases and J shed 1 base, with 19 bases lying between them. The CDR3 is made up of 15 amino acids. In DNA, the CDR3 is TGTGCCTCCACACCTAGCCGGGGACGCACAGATACGCAGTATTTT. It encodes CASTPSRGRTDTQYF.

This clonotype was detected only a few times. This sequence joins TRBV7-2 and TRBJ2-7; 8 bases line up with TRBD2. J was trimmed by 5 bases and V by 2 bases; bases with no gene match: 5. Per the germline V gene, CDR1 is SGHTA and CDR2 is FQGNSA. The CDR3 length is 14 residues. This CDR3 is CASSLPGLGNEQYF. In DNA, the CDR3 is TGTGCCAGCAGCTTACCGGGACTAGGGAACGAGCAGTACTTC. The entire variable domain, with the rest obtained from reference TRBV7-2 and TRBJ2-7, is as follows: GAGVSQSPSNKVTEKGKDVELRCDPISGHTALYWYRQSLGQGLEFLIYFQGNSAPDKSGLPSDRFSAERTGGSVSTLTIQRTQQEDSAVYLCASSLPGLGNEQYFGPGTRLTVT.